The 6 T cell receptor beta chains below come from one sample, sequenced in a study of blood T cells in healthy people across ages. A second PCR, run for roughly 7 to 11 cycles, used a sample-barcoded 5' primer plus a J-beta primer mix. One entry per CDR3 protein results from TCRdb running MiXCR on the 5' RACE reads. The table lists 550,000 to 650,000 distinct CDR3 sequences, roughly a quarter of them singletons. These data were also filed under a second study, of T cells of mothers and their children.

Sequencing used blood. The receptors derive from a boy aged 2-9 years in good health.

Details on this clonotype: A much larger clone is a single base away; this may be a read error. The rearrangement joins TRBV6-2 or TRBV6-3 to TRBJ2-7; 9 bases line up with TRBD2. CDR1 is MNHEY, CDR2 SVGEGT, per germline. CDR3 length: 16 residues. CDR3: CASSYSASGISYGQYF. CDR3 nucleotides: TGTGCCAGCAGTTACTCGGCTAGCGGGATCTCCTACGGGCAGTACTTC.

The chain has TRBV29-1 and TRBJ2-3; the D gene could be TRBD1 or TRBD2 (5 bases each). Germline V gene sequence: CDR1 SQVTM, CDR2 ANQGSEA. V lost 7 bases and J lost 4, with 15 bases in between. CDR3 length: 13 amino acids. The chain's CDR3 is CSAGTLGPDTQYF. Written as DNA, the CDR3 is TGCAGCGCCGGGACCCTCGGCCCAGATACGCAGTATTTT.

This clonotype was counted between two and nine times. This sequence joins TRBV10-3 and TRBJ2-7; 7 bases line up with TRBD1. This CDR3 spans 14 amino acids. Germline values: CDR1 ENHRY, CDR2 SYGVKD. V lost 4 bases, J lost 0 bases, and 3 bases stayed unmatched. As DNA, the CDR3 is TGTGCCATCAGTGGGGGGACAGCCTCCTACGAGCAGTACTTC. Translation: CAISGGTASYEQYF.

The rearrangement uses TRBV5-1 and TRBJ1-2; D not certain. Trimming removed 1 base at V and 4 bases at J, with 14 bases between. Germline V gene data show CDR1 as SGHRS and CDR2 as YFSETQ. The CDR3 is 15 residues long. DNA of the CDR3: TGCGCCAGCAGCTTGAATTGGTCAGGTGCCTATGGCTACACCTTC. This encodes CASSLNWSGAYGYTF.

V usage is TRBV20-1 and J usage is TRBJ2-5; 9 nucleotides agree with TRBD2. Per germline, CDR1 DFQATT and CDR2 SNEGSKA (reference sequence). V trimming: 6 bases; J trimming: 5 bases; junction bases outside the gene matches: 10. The CDR3 extends over 14 amino acids. The CDR3 sequence is CSAPVAGGRETQYF. In DNA form, the CDR3 reads TGCAGTGCCCCCGTTGCGGGGGGGCGGGAGACCCAGTACTTC.

The J gene is TRBJ2-7, the V gene TRBV28, with D perhaps TRBD1 or TRBD2 (6 bases each). Trimming shortened V by 6 bases and J by 3 bases, and 27 bases separated the two germline ends. This CDR3 is 18 amino acids long. CDR1 is MDHEN and CDR2 is SYDVKM in the germline V gene. DNA for the CDR3: TGTGCCAGCAGATCCACCGACGGGGGCGGCGGCCTGTTCTACGAGCAGTACTTC. Translating it yields CASRSTDGGGGLFYEQYF.